A selection of T cell receptor beta chains follows, all from one sample in a study of cytomegalovirus exposure and HLA in healthy donors. Clones were read by immunoSEQ multiplex PCR, and TCRdb kept only the in-frame ones, dropping some. The sample contains 120,000 to 150,000 clones, approximately 9% of which appear only once. The sequencing sample was made of PBMCs. The receptor set was obtained from a male donor in good health and CMV-seronegative. CDR3s include the opening cysteine and the closing phenylalanine or tryptophan.

v_call: TRBV4-3; cdr3_aa: CASSQGTFNYGYTF
v_call: TRBV28; cdr3_aa: CASSPTGQGYEQYF
v_call: TRBV18; cdr3_aa: CASSQQVAYEQFF
v_call: TRBV4-2; cdr3_aa: CASSQETGYPHYGYTF
v_call: TRBV9; cdr3_aa: CASSVAGGQSYNEQFF
v_call: TRBV19; cdr3_aa: CASSPLRDRALGYTF
v_call: TRBV2; cdr3_aa: CASSVRGSNQPQHF
v_call: TRBV4-3; cdr3_aa: CASSLDRGRDTEAFF
v_call: TRBV2; cdr3_aa: CATSRRIQSYEQYF
v_call: TRBV7-9; cdr3_aa: CASSRHRANTGELFF
v_call: TRBV4-1; cdr3_aa: CASSREISGSRTGELFF
v_call: TRBV28; cdr3_aa: CASSLTGSDIEQFF
v_call: TRBV9; cdr3_aa: CASSVGGDTEAFF
v_call: TRBV28; cdr3_aa: CASSYPTLGDQETQYF
v_call: TRBV5-8; cdr3_aa: CASSQRQVLAKNIQYF
v_call: TRBV7-6; cdr3_aa: CASSFPTSGGARNEQFF
v_call: TRBV19; cdr3_aa: CASRTSGGVYTGELFF
v_call: TRBV28; cdr3_aa: CASSFFDTQYF
v_call: TRBV28; cdr3_aa: CASSFLGLAGDEQYF
v_call: TRBV5-1; cdr3_aa: CASSLAKGVYNEQFF
v_call: TRBV29-1; cdr3_aa: CSVWTGADTQYF
v_call: TRBV10-3; cdr3_aa: CAISASPSGVGSGNTIYF
v_call: TRBV7-2; cdr3_aa: CASSLGGRDGTYEQYF
v_call: TRBV6-5; cdr3_aa: CASSTQSYEQYF
v_call: TRBV19; cdr3_aa: CASSDRGVSGELFF
v_call: TRBV4-3; cdr3_aa: CASSQDLAGPTDTQYF
v_call: TRBV28; cdr3_aa: CASGLGKQGFLETQYF
v_call: TRBV28; cdr3_aa: CASSLRGYTEAFF
v_call: TRBV7-2; cdr3_aa: CASSSYKETQYF
v_call: TRBV7-2; cdr3_aa: CASSWGTGPTYEQYF
v_call: TRBV15; cdr3_aa: CATSPPGTGVGETQYF
v_call: TRBV6-6; cdr3_aa: CAIRDRGNSPLHF
v_call: TRBV5-4; cdr3_aa: CASSSPSQRTDTQYF
v_call: TRBV6-6; cdr3_aa: CASRITGSTEAFF
v_call: TRBV9; cdr3_aa: CASSLSLLGGVETQYF
v_call: TRBV28; cdr3_aa: CASRDMGQTIYEQYF
v_call: TRBV7-9; cdr3_aa: CASSSGQSSYNSPLHF
v_call: TRBV27; cdr3_aa: CASRRSGGKGRNYGYTF
v_call: TRBV9; cdr3_aa: CASAPGLAGGLLYQETQYF
v_call: TRBV19; cdr3_aa: CASRFGRDTGELFF
v_call: TRBV7-7; cdr3_aa: CASSPGTRGSETQYF
v_call: TRBV6-1; cdr3_aa: CASSEALRRVSNTIYF
v_call: TRBV4-3; cdr3_aa: CASSQAPPLGGLGKETQYF
v_call: TRBV10-3; cdr3_aa: CATVDGTGIYEQYF
v_call: TRBV4-3; cdr3_aa: CASSPLLLAGSTDTQYF
v_call: TRBV4-3; cdr3_aa: CASSPRTSSSDTQYF
v_call: TRBV27; cdr3_aa: CASSRSPNDEQYF
v_call: TRBV28; cdr3_aa: CASSSYRDRAGQYF
v_call: TRBV6-6; cdr3_aa: CASRSGGQHGYTF
v_call: TRBV2; cdr3_aa: CASSGTSGRAIYNEQFF